The 21 T cell receptor beta chains below come from one sample, sequenced in a study of post-analysis software for immune sequencing data. Whole-study findings and limits: When patients were compared with controls, 4 or 5 TRBV segments were more frequent, TRBV5-6, TRBV5-1 and TRBV20-1 among them.

Antigens of these TCRs are unknown. Each TCR beta cDNA library carried unique molecular identifiers. MiXCR, applied by TCRdb to the PCR reads, yields one record per CDR3 protein. This table holds roughly 650,000 distinct CDR3 sequences, approximately 60% found once. Sequencing was performed on blood. Receptor source: a girl aged 2 to 9 with multiple sclerosis.

The V and J genes are TRBV5-1 and TRBJ1-5; D is undetermined. This CDR3 is 14 amino acids long. The V gene lost 4 bases and the J gene lost 0 bases, with 8 bases spanning the gap. The V gene's germline CDR1 is SGHRS and CDR2 YFSETQ. CDR3 in amino acids: CASSEGYSNQPQHF. CDR3 in DNA: TGCGCCAGCAGCGAGGGCTATAGCAATCAGCCCCAGCATTTT.

The rearrangement joins TRBV5-1 to TRBJ1-4, with no clear D. Deletions cut 0 bases from V and 4 bases from J, with 10 bases between. Germline V gene data show CDR1 as SGHRS and CDR2 as YFSETQ. The length of the CDR3 is 15 residues. The CDR3 protein is CASSLGGLDNEKLFF. The CDR3 nucleotides are TGCGCCAGCAGCTTGGGAGGGTTGGATAATGAAAAACTGTTTTTT.

The J gene is TRBJ1-6, the V gene TRBV6-5; D is perhaps TRBD1 (6 bases). Deletions cut 0 bases from V and 7 bases from J, with 16 bases between. The CDR3 covers 17 residues. In germline, CDR1 is MNHEY, CDR2 SVGAGI. This chain's CDR3 is CASSYSGPGRGNSPLHF. CDR3 sequence (DNA): TGTGCCAGCAGTTACTCCGGGCCGGGCAGGGGAAATTCACCCCTCCACTTT.

This clonotype was counted a few times. The V gene is TRBV7-2, the J gene TRBJ2-4; D is possibly TRBD1 or TRBD2 (5 bases each). Germline CDR1 and CDR2: SGHTA and FQGNSA. The ends were cut back, 3 bases at V and 12 bases at J, with 9 bases in the middle. There are 11 residues in the CDR3. The CDR3 protein is CASSFAGTQYF. CDR3 sequence (DNA): TGTGCCAGCAGCTTCGCCGGGACTCAGTACTTC.

This clonotype came up many times. The chain combines TRBV29-1 with TRBJ1-1; possibly TRBD1 for D (5 bases). The V end was cut by 7 bases, the J end by 7 bases, with 16 bases between. Germline CDR1 and CDR2: SQVTM and ANQGSEA. CDR3 size: 12 residues. CDR3 sequence reads: CSATQERDEAFF. The CDR3 nucleotides read TGCAGCGCAACACAGGAGCGCGATGAAGCTTTCTTT.

The rearrangement links TRBV5-1 to TRBJ2-6; 7 bases align to TRBD2. V lost 0 bases and J lost 0; bases outside the gene matches: 3. The length of the CDR3 is 17 residues. Germline CDR1 is SGHRS and CDR2 is YFSETQ. CDR3 sequence reads: CASSLVGTTSGANVLTF. The CDR3 DNA reads TGCGCCAGCAGCTTGGTGGGGACTACCTCTGGGGCCAACGTCCTGACTTTC.

The CDR3 nucleotides read TGCAGCGTTGTCAGGCCTTCCTACAATGAGCAGTTCTTC. This encodes CSVVRPSYNEQFF. The chain has TRBV29-1 and TRBJ2-1; D is uncertain. CDR1 is SQVTM, CDR2 ANQGSEA, per germline. Trimming shortened V by 4 bases and J by 1 base, and 8 bases separated the two germline ends. The CDR3 is made up of 13 amino acids.

This clonotype was seen more than once but under ten times. V is TRBV7-6 and J is TRBJ2-1, with 7 positions matching TRBD2. There are 16 residues in the CDR3. Trimming took 1 base from V and 1 from J; bases not matched to a gene: 4. From germline, CDR1 is SGHVS and CDR2 FNYEAQ. CDR3 coding DNA: TGTGCCAGCAGCTTAGTAGCGGGCCATTCCTACAATGAGCAGTTCTTC. As protein: CASSLVAGHSYNEQFF.

V usage is TRBV6-2 or TRBV6-3 and J usage is TRBJ2-3, with 10 nucleotides matching TRBD2. The trim removed 6 bases at V and 1 base at J, leaving 7 bases unmatched. From germline, CDR1 is MNHEY and CDR2 SVGEGT. The CDR3 extends over 16 amino acids. The CDR3 loop is CASSGWTSGGTDTQYF. CDR3 bases: TGTGCCAGCAGCGGTTGGACTAGCGGAGGCACAGATACGCAGTATTTT.

The rearrangement uses TRBV6-2 or TRBV6-3 and TRBJ2-7; 7 positions match TRBD1. Trimming at V came to 5 bases and at J to 3 bases, leaving 7 bases not matched to a gene. Germline CDR1 is MNHEY and CDR2 is SVGEGT. The CDR3 length is 14 residues. CDR3 sequence (DNA): TGTGCCAGCAGTGAGCCGGGACAGAACTACGAGCAGTACTTC. This sequence encodes CASSEPGQNYEQYF.

This rearrangement joins TRBV12-3 or TRBV12-4 to TRBJ2-4; maybe TRBD1 (6 bases). This CDR3 has 13 amino acids. The V and J ends lost 5 bases and 13 bases respectively, with 18 bases between them. The CDR3 DNA sequence: TGTGCCAGCAGTATAGGGGGTACCGCTAAGCAGTACTTC. Amino acid sequence: CASSIGGTAKQYF.

This clonotype showed up just a few times. This chain connects TRBV12-3 or TRBV12-4 to TRBJ1-2, with D hard to call. The CDR3 contains 13 residues. V lost 6 bases and J 1 base, leaving 9 bases between the germline ends. CDR3 in amino acids: CASRSPVNYGYTF. CDR3 nucleotide sequence: TGTGCCAGCAGGTCCCCCGTTAACTATGGCTACACCTTC.

This clonotype was counted only a few times. The V call is TRBV20-1, the J call TRBJ1-5, with D unresolved. The CDR3 runs 12 residues. The germline gives CDR1 DFQATT, CDR2 SNEGSKA (reference sequence). Trimming shortened V by 3 bases and J by 6 bases, and 9 bases separated the two germline ends. CDR3 coding DNA: TGCAGTGCTAGGAGGTTGGGTCAGCCCCAGCATTTT. This translates into CSARRLGQPQHF.

This clonotype was counted a few times. The chain links TRBV4-3 to TRBJ2-1, with 7 bases lining up with TRBD1. Germline V gene data show CDR1 as LGHNA and CDR2 as YSLEER. Losses at the gene ends were 4 bases for V and 10 bases for J; bases not matched to a gene: 4. The CDR3 consists of 12 residues. CDR3 coding DNA: TGCGCCAGCAGCCTTGGGACAGCCGAGCAGTTCTTC. Translating gives CASSLGTAEQFF.

J is TRBJ2-4 and V is TRBV7-2; D gene unclear. V was clipped by 1 base and J by 16 bases, with 17 bases between them. In germline, CDR1 is SGHTA, CDR2 FQGNSA. The CDR3 is 13 residues long. CDR3 in DNA: TGTGCCAGCAGCTTAGATAGTGGAACACGGCCCTACTTC. Protein: CASSLDSGTRPYF.

This chain links TRBV10-3 with TRBJ2-5; the match to TRBD2 covers 14 bases. CDR3 length: 14 amino acids. Per germline, CDR1 ENHRY and CDR2 SYGVKD. V lost 6 bases, J lost 3 bases, and 0 bases stayed unmatched. The CDR3 DNA is TGTGCCATCAGGACTAGCGGGAGGGAAGAGACCCAGTACTTC. It codes for CAIRTSGREETQYF.

The chain uses TRBV25-1 and TRBJ1-6, with 10 bases aligning to TRBD1. The V gene end was trimmed by 8 bases and the J gene end by 9 bases; junction bases not matched to a gene: 1. Germline-derived CDR1 and CDR2 are MGHDK and SYGVNS. This CDR3 contains 12 residues. CDR3 protein: CASRTGGSPLHF. The DNA for the CDR3 is TGTGCCAGCCGGACAGGGGGTTCACCCCTCCACTTT.

In its sample, this clonotype was seen a few times. The genes are TRBV6-6 and TRBJ2-5; D might be TRBD1 or TRBD2, each matching 5 bases. CDR3 length: 12 amino acids. Germline V gives CDR1 MNHNY, CDR2 SVGAGI (reference sequence). Between the trimmed V and J ends, which lost 6 bases and 5 bases, there was a span of 10 bases. CDR3 nucleotide sequence: TGTGCCAGCAGCCCCCGGGACGAGACCCAGTACTTC. It encodes CASSPRDETQYF.

The chain combines TRBV12-3 or TRBV12-4 with TRBJ2-1, with TRBD2 matching 10 bases. There are 14 residues in the CDR3. The trim removed 6 bases at V and 8 bases at J, leaving 7 bases unmatched. The CDR3 nucleotides are TGTGCCAGCAGCGCTAGCGGGAGCCCCCATGAGCAGTTCTTC. Its protein product is CASSASGSPHEQFF.

The chain is built from TRBV3-1 and TRBJ2-3, with D perhaps TRBD2 (7 bases). Germline V gives CDR1 LGHDT, CDR2 YNNKEL (reference sequence). The V and J ends lost 6 bases and 3 bases respectively, with 10 bases between them. The CDR3 runs 13 residues. The CDR3 nucleotides read TGTGCCAGCAGAGGGGGGGAGACAGATACGCAGTATTTT. This sequence encodes CASRGGETDTQYF.

This clonotype was seen more than once but under ten times. The chain combines TRBV7-2 with TRBJ2-1, with a possible D match to TRBD1 (5 bases). This CDR3 has 18 residues. V was trimmed by 0 bases and J by 0 bases, leaving 15 bases between them. Germline V gene sequence: CDR1 SGHTA, CDR2 FQGNSA. CDR3 sequence reads: CASSLAVQGKSSYNEQFF. DNA for the CDR3: TGTGCCAGCAGCTTAGCGGTTCAGGGTAAGAGCTCCTACAATGAGCAGTTCTTC.